This entry lists 23 T cell receptor beta chains sequenced from one sample in a study of blood T cell repertoires in COVID-19. This table comes from immunoSEQ multiplex PCR, and its TCRdb copy is limited to in-frame clones, with some not included. The sample comprises about 42,000 clones, roughly 84% of which are singletons, and over 10% rests with the top ten. The sample comprised peripheral blood. Every receptor here comes from a woman between 65 and 79 years old in a cohort sampled during active COVID-19.

The genes are TRBV6-5 and TRBJ2-7, with 10 bases identical to TRBD1. This CDR3 comprises 13 residues. The junction had 5 bases not matched to a gene; V was cut back by 6 bases and J by 6 bases. CDR1 is MNHEY, CDR2 SVGAGI, per germline. CDR3 bases: TGTGCCAGCAGGCGACAGGGGGCGTTCGAGCAGTACTTC. Encoded protein: CASRRQGAFEQYF.

The chain couples TRBV6-1 to TRBJ1-2; no clear D. CDR3 length equals 14 residues. With 3 bases removed from V and 4 bases from J, the gap between germline ends came to 12 bases. Germline CDR1 and CDR2: MNHNS and SASEGT. CDR3 protein: CASSDGVALYGYTF. The CDR3 DNA sequence: TGTGCCAGCAGTGACGGGGTAGCCCTCTATGGCTACACCTTC.

The chain joins TRBV7-8 to TRBJ2-1; 8 bases match TRBD1. The CDR3 length is 17 residues. After removal of 5 bases from V and 10 bases from J, the junction contained 19 bases not matched to a gene. CDR1 is SGHVS and CDR2 is FQNEAQ in the germline V gene. This CDR3 reads CASSVLQGTGKLNEQFF. The CDR3 bases are TGTGCCAGCAGCGTCCTTCAAGGGACAGGTAAATTAAACGAGCAGTTCTTC.

The rearrangement links TRBV28 to TRBJ1-4; possible D gene TRBD1, 5 bases. V gave up 11 bases and J gave up 5 bases, with 15 bases separating them. The germline V gene encodes CDR1 MDHEN and CDR2 SYDVKM. CDR3 length: 13 residues. CDR3 sequence: CACREGSNEKLFF. CDR3 bases: TGTGCCTGCCGGGAGGGGAGCAATGAAAAACTGTTTTTT.

The CDR3 region has the DNA TGTGCCAGCAGCGGTCATTCGGCGACAGCACAAGAGACCCAGTACTTC. This translates into CASSGHSATAQETQYF. V and J are TRBV28 and TRBJ2-5, with D perhaps TRBD1 (5 bases). This CDR3 is built from 16 residues. Deletions cut 6 bases from V and 2 bases from J, with 19 bases between. Germline CDR1 MDHEN, CDR2 SYDVKM. Complete variable domain (other parts from reference TRBV28 and TRBJ2-5): DVKVTQSSRYLVKRTGEKVFLECVQDMDHENMFWYRQDPGLGLRLIYFSYDVKMKEKGDIPEGYSVSREKKERFSLILESASTNQTSMYLCASSGHSATAQETQYFGPGTRLLVL.

The J gene is TRBJ2-5, the V gene TRBV5-4; perhaps TRBD1 as D (6 bases). The V gene lost 4 bases and the J gene lost 5 bases, with 18 bases spanning the gap. The CDR3 is made up of 15 amino acids. Germline assignment: CDR1 SGHNT and CDR2 YYREEE (reference sequence). The CDR3 bases are TGTGCCAGCAGCGCGACTTTAACAGGGCCGGAGACCCAGTACTTC. It codes for CASSATLTGPETQYF. The whole variable domain, filled in from reference TRBV5-4 and TRBJ2-5, reads ETGVTQSPTHLIKTRGQQVTLRCSSQSGHNTVSWYQQALGQGPQFIFQYYREEENGRGNFPPRFSGLQFPNYSSELNVNALELDDSALYLCASSATLTGPETQYFGPGTRLLVL.

The genes are TRBV7-2 and TRBJ1-2; TRBD1 agrees at 7 bases. Germline CDR1 and CDR2: SGHTA and FQGNSA. With V trimmed by 5 bases and J by 0 bases, 6 bases remained unmatched. The CDR3 spans 15 residues. CDR3 loop: CASSQGQPPNYGYTF. The CDR3, as DNA: TGTGCCAGCAGCCAGGGACAGCCCCCTAACTATGGCTACACCTTC. The full variable domain, rest sourced from reference TRBV7-2 and TRBJ1-2, is GAGVSQSPSNKVTEKGKDVELRCDPISGHTALYWYRQSLGQGLEFLIYFQGNSAPDKSGLPSDRFSAERTGGSVSTLTIQRTQQEDSAVYLCASSQGQPPNYGYTFGSGTRLTVV.

The rearrangement uses TRBV4-3 and TRBJ2-2, with 8 bases fitting TRBD2. The CDR3 is 17 amino acids. The V gene end was trimmed by 0 bases and the J gene end by 6 bases; junction bases not matched to a gene: 9. Germline V gene sequence: CDR1 LGHNA, CDR2 YSLEER. DNA for the CDR3: TGCGCCAGCAGCCAAGAGTTTCGACTAGCGTTCTCCGGGGAGCTGTTTTTT. Protein: CASSQEFRLAFSGELFF.

This chain joins TRBV19 and TRBJ2-7; 10 positions agree with TRBD2. Germline CDR1 LNHDA, CDR2 SQIVND (reference sequence). The ends lost 10 bases at V and 4 bases at J; junction bases unmatched: 13. This CDR3 contains 15 residues. CDR3 nucleotides: TGTGCCACCCTACAGGTAGCGGGAGGTACTTACGAGCAGTACTTC. Translating gives CATLQVAGGTYEQYF.

The rearrangement uses TRBV5-1 and TRBJ2-3; a possible D gene is TRBD1 (6 bases). Trimming removed 4 bases from V and 6 bases from J, with 12 bases in between. The CDR3 has 13 residues. Germline assignment: CDR1 SGHRS and CDR2 YFSETQ. This CDR3 reads CASSANRGDTQYF. CDR3 coding DNA: TGCGCCAGCAGCGCGAATAGGGGGGATACGCAGTATTTT.

This clone was picked up one time. The chain couples TRBV4-1 to TRBJ1-2; a weak D match, TRBD1 (5 bases). This CDR3 is built from 15 residues. Between the trimmed V and J ends, which lost 0 bases and 7 bases, there was a span of 15 bases. Germline V lookup: CDR1 MGHRA, CDR2 YSYEKL. The CDR3 region has the DNA TGCGCCAGCAGCCAAGATGGCCCGGGGGTCGGTGGCTACACCTTC. Translation: CASSQDGPGVGGYTF.

The chain joins TRBV18 to TRBJ2-7; D is unresolved. Trimming took 3 bases from V and 2 from J, leaving 14 bases between them. Looked up from germline, CDR1 is KGHSH and CDR2 is LQKENI. This CDR3 has 15 residues. The CDR3 here is CASSPPSSGTYEQYF. The CDR3 nucleotides are TGTGCCAGCTCACCCCCCTCTTCCGGTACCTACGAGCAGTACTTC.

The chain joins TRBV11-2 to TRBJ1-1; tentative D call: TRBD1 (5 bases). Germline V gives CDR1 SGHAT, CDR2 FQNNGV. Trimming shortened V by 1 base and J by 4 bases, and 10 bases separated the two germline ends. The CDR3 is made up of 14 amino acids. CDR3 loop: CASSLVGGGTEAFF. Here the CDR3 DNA reads TGTGCCAGCAGCTTAGTGGGGGGGGGCACTGAAGCTTTCTTT.

The chain couples TRBV19 to TRBJ2-3, with 9 bases aligning to TRBD2. The J segment lost 0 bases and the V segment lost 6 bases, leaving 19 bases of the junction unmatched. This CDR3 comprises 20 residues. In germline, CDR1 is LNHDA, CDR2 SQIVND (reference sequence). The CDR3 bases are TGTGCCAGTAGCAAAAGAGCGCGGACTAGCGCGGGCCATAGCACAGATACGCAGTATTTT. It yields the protein CASSKRARTSAGHSTDTQYF.

This chain uses TRBV5-4 with TRBJ2-6; possible D gene TRBD2, 5 bases. The CDR3 consists of 15 residues. V lost 9 bases and J 4 bases, leaving 17 bases between the germline ends. Germline V gene data show CDR1 as SGHNT and CDR2 as YYREEE (reference sequence). CDR3 coding DNA: TGTGCCATAGCGTTCAGCAGGTTAGGGGCCAACGTCCTGACTTTC. This codes for CAIAFSRLGANVLTF.

The rearrangement joins TRBV6-2 or TRBV6-3 to TRBJ2-1; TRBD2 is a possible D gene (5 bases). Germline V gene lookup returns CDR1 MNHEY and CDR2 SVGEGT. The CDR3 extends over 16 amino acids. V was clipped by 3 bases and J by 0 bases, with 12 bases between them. This CDR3 reads CASSYLGASSYNEQFF. In DNA, the CDR3 is TGTGCCAGCAGTTATTTGGGAGCGAGCTCCTACAATGAGCAGTTCTTC.

In DNA form, the CDR3 reads TGTGCCAGCAGCGTCGGTCCGGGACTATGGGGCACAGATACGCAGTATTTT. Its translation: CASSVGPGLWGTDTQYF. The V call is TRBV6-2 or TRBV6-3, the J call TRBJ2-3; 7 bases align to TRBD2. Trimming cost V 6 bases and J 1 base; bases outside gene matches: 13. Germline CDR1 reads MNHEY; CDR2 reads SVGEGT. This CDR3 region has 17 residues.

The chain links TRBV5-4 to TRBJ2-7, with 7 bases aligning to TRBD2. V dropped 4 bases and J dropped 0; count of bases not matched to a gene: 7. Germline CDR1 SGHNT, CDR2 YYREEE (reference sequence). The CDR3 runs 15 residues. The CDR3: CASSKASGNSYEQYF. DNA for the CDR3: TGTGCCAGCAGCAAAGCTAGCGGAAACTCCTACGAGCAGTACTTC.

The V gene is TRBV5-1, the J gene TRBJ2-7; 7 nucleotides line up with TRBD1. The CDR3 length is 12 residues. Germline trimming cut 3 bases from V and 4 bases from J; bases unmatched to any gene: 1. Germline V gene data show CDR1 as SGHRS and CDR2 as YFSETQ. As DNA, the CDR3 is TGCGCCAGCAGCTCGACAGGGTACGAGCAGTACTTC. It codes for CASSSTGYEQYF.

The chain joins TRBV6-5 to TRBJ1-6, with 7 nucleotides matching TRBD1. CDR1 is MNHEY, CDR2 SVGAGI, per germline. Trimming removed 7 bases from V and 6 bases from J; junction bases left unmatched: 6. This CDR3 comprises 14 residues. CDR3 DNA sequence: TGTGCCAGCACCCTCGGACAGGTTAATTCACCCCTCCACTTT. This translates into CASTLGQVNSPLHF.

The chain couples TRBV5-4 to TRBJ2-1; 9 bases are shared with TRBD1. CDR3 length equals 14 residues. V shed 6 bases and J 6 bases; nucleotides not matched to a gene: 7. Per the germline V gene, CDR1 is SGHNT and CDR2 is YYREEE (reference sequence). The CDR3 nucleotides are TGTGCCAGCAAATCACAGGGGGCAGCCAATGAGCAGTTCTTC. Translation gives CASKSQGAANEQFF.

V and J are TRBV5-8 and TRBJ2-1; possible D gene TRBD1, 6 bases. The V gene lost 2 bases and the J gene lost 0 bases, with 9 bases spanning the gap. This CDR3 spans 15 amino acids. CDR1 is SGHTS and CDR2 is YDEGEE in the germline V gene. The CDR3 spells CASSLQGVSYNEQFF. CDR3 nucleotides: TGTGCCAGCAGCTTACAGGGAGTCTCCTACAATGAGCAGTTCTTC.

CDR3: CASSQDRGQGSPQHF. CDR3 sequence (DNA): TGTGCCAGCAGCCAAGATCGAGGGCAGGGGTCGCCCCAGCATTTT. V usage is TRBV3-1 (or the pseudogene TRBV3-2) and J usage is TRBJ1-5; D may be TRBD1 (6 bases). CDR3 length equals 15 residues. CDR1 LGHDT and CDR2 YNNKEL come from the germline V gene (reference sequence). V was pared by 0 bases and J by 9 bases, with 15 bases between.